This is a list of T cell receptor beta chains from one sample in a study of shared clonotypes between healthy human individuals. Clones were read by immunoSEQ multiplex PCR, and TCRdb kept only the in-frame ones, dropping some. The sample contains around 1 million clones, about three quarters of which appear only once. The sequenced sample was memory CD4+ T cells sorted from blood. The receptors derive from a man younger than 35 in good health. The CDR3 runs from the conserved cysteine through the conserved F or W. A D gene is named only where the DNA matches it firmly. Rows may omit the clone size; those that give it use once, few, many or a size class.

V: TRBV15; J: TRBJ2-1; size: NA; D: TRBD1; DNA: TGTGCCACCAGCAGAGCAAATACAGGGGGCAATGAGCAGTTCTTC; CDR3: CATSRANTGGNEQFF
V: TRBV6-1; J: TRBJ2-7; size: once; D: TRBD1; DNA: TGTGCCAGCAGTACCCGGGACAGGGGCCACTACGAGCAGTACTTC; CDR3: CASSTRDRGHYEQYF
V: TRBV6-6; J: TRBJ1-6; size: few; D: TRBD1; DNA: TGTGCCAGCACCGAAGGGACAGGACTCCCCCACTTT; CDR3: CASTEGTGLPHF
V: TRBV5-1; J: TRBJ1-5; size: NA; D: TRBD1; DNA: TGCGCCAACCGCGTGAAGGGGGCCTTATATCAGCCCCAGCATTTT; CDR3: CANRVKGALYQPQHF
V: TRBV2; J: TRBJ2-5; size: NA; D: TRBD2; DNA: TGTGCCAGCTCAGGGTTAGCGGGAGTTCGGGAGACCCAGTACTTC; CDR3: CASSGLAGVRETQYF
V: TRBV18; J: TRBJ1-2; size: NA; D: TRBD1; DNA: TGTGCCAGCTCACCAGGACAGGGAGCTAACTATGGCTACACCTTC; CDR3: CASSPGQGANYGYTF
V: TRBV5-1; J: TRBJ1-2; size: NA; D: NA; DNA: TGCGCCAGCAGCCCTCATTCGGACTATGGCTACACCTTC; CDR3: CASSPHSDYGYTF
V: TRBV4-1; J: TRBJ1-3; size: NA; D: NA; DNA: TGCGCCAGCAGCCAAGTTCACTGGCAGACTCACTCTGGAAACACCATATATTTT; CDR3: CASSQVHWQTHSGNTIYF
V: TRBV6-6; J: TRBJ2-5; size: NA; D: TRBD1; DNA: TGTGCCAGCAGCCTTGGACAGGGATTCCAAGAGACCCAGTACTTC; CDR3: CASSLGQGFQETQYF
V: TRBV19; J: TRBJ2-3; size: NA; D: TRBD1; DNA: TGTGCCAGTGGGCCCCGTGGACAGGGCACAGATACGCAGTATTTT; CDR3: CASGPRGQGTDTQYF
V: TRBV6-1; J: TRBJ1-2; size: NA; D: TRBD1; DNA: TGTGCCAGCAGTGGACAGGGACAGAACTATGGCTACACCTTC; CDR3: CASSGQGQNYGYTF
V: TRBV2; J: TRBJ2-7; size: NA; D: TRBD2; DNA: TGTGCCAGCACAAAAGGGCTAGCGGGCACCTACGAGCAGTACTTC; CDR3: CASTKGLAGTYEQYF
V: TRBV30; J: TRBJ1-5; size: NA; D: TRBD1; DNA: TGTGCCTGGAGGGGTAAGGGGGCCGGCAATCAGCCCCAGCATTTT; CDR3: CAWRGKGAGNQPQHF
V: TRBV5-1; J: TRBJ1-2; size: NA; D: TRBD1; DNA: TGCGCCAGCAGCCTCCTCGGGACAGTAAACTATGGCTACACCTTC; CDR3: CASSLLGTVNYGYTF
V: TRBV6-5; J: TRBJ2-7; size: NA; D: NA; DNA: TGTGCCAGCAGTTACTCGAGGCAGGGCCTCTCCTACGAGCAGTACTTC; CDR3: CASSYSRQGLSYEQYF
V: TRBV30; J: TRBJ1-6; size: NA; D: NA; DNA: TGTGCCCTTACGAAGGGGGGTAATTCACCCCTCCACTTT; CDR3: CALTKGGNSPLHF
V: TRBV5-1; J: TRBJ1-2; size: NA; D: NA; DNA: TGCGCCAGCAGCCGTACCGGTGCGGCAGATAACTATGGCTACACCTTC; CDR3: CASSRTGAADNYGYTF
V: TRBV6-5; J: TRBJ2-3; size: NA; D: TRBD2; DNA: TGTGCCAGCAGTTATTACGGGGGGGTCCCAGATACGCAGTATTTT; CDR3: CASSYYGGVPDTQYF
V: TRBV7-2; J: TRBJ1-5; size: few; D: NA; DNA: TGTGCCAGCAGCCCAGAAAGTGGCAATCAGCCCCAGCATTTT; CDR3: CASSPESGNQPQHF
V: TRBV9; J: TRBJ2-7; size: NA; D: NA; DNA: TGTGCCAGCAGCGCCGGACTCAACTCCTACGAGCAGTACTTC; CDR3: CASSAGLNSYEQYF
V: TRBV6-1; J: TRBJ2-5; size: NA; D: NA; DNA: TGTGCCGGCGCTCGGAGTTTACTTTCCCAAGAGACCCAGTACTTC; CDR3: CAGARSLLSQETQYF
V: TRBV30; J: TRBJ2-3; size: NA; D: NA; DNA: TGTGCCTGGAGTCCCTTAGGTGATACGCAGTATTTT; CDR3: CAWSPLGDTQYF
V: TRBV5-5; J: TRBJ1-5; size: NA; D: NA; DNA: TGTGCCAGCAGCTTGTCGCGGTCCGATCAGCCCCAGCATTTT; CDR3: CASSLSRSDQPQHF
V: TRBV4-1; J: TRBJ2-5; size: few; D: NA; DNA: TGCGCCAGCAGCCAAGATGGGCACAGCCAAGAGACCCAGTACTTC; CDR3: CASSQDGHSQETQYF
V: TRBV6-5; J: TRBJ1-2; size: NA; D: TRBD1; DNA: TGTGCCAGCAGGGGGACAGGCAACTATGGCTACACCTTC; CDR3: CASRGTGNYGYTF
V: TRBV18; J: TRBJ2-7; size: NA; D: NA; DNA: TGTGCCAGCTCACCATCAACCTACGAGCAGTACTTC; CDR3: CASSPSTYEQYF
V: TRBV6-6; J: TRBJ1-1; size: NA; D: TRBD1; DNA: TGTGCCAGCAGTGCGACAGGGATGAACACTGAAGCTTTCTTT; CDR3: CASSATGMNTEAFF
V: TRBV5-4; J: TRBJ2-7; size: NA; D: TRBD1; DNA: TGTGCCAGCAGCTCTGGTGGGACAGGGAGCGTTGGCTACGAGCAGTACTTC; CDR3: CASSSGGTGSVGYEQYF
V: TRBV7-9; J: TRBJ2-2; size: NA; D: TRBD1; DNA: TGTGCCAGCAGCTTAGGGACAGGGTCGAACACCGGGGAGCTGTTTTTT; CDR3: CASSLGTGSNTGELFF
V: TRBV30; J: TRBJ2-2; size: NA; D: NA; DNA: TGTGCCTGGAGTGCACAGGAAACCGGGGAGCTGTTTTTT; CDR3: CAWSAQETGELFF
V: TRBV2; J: TRBJ2-5; size: NA; D: TRBD2; DNA: TGTGCCAGCAGTGGGGGACTAGCAGAGACCCAGTACTTC; CDR3: CASSGGLAETQYF
V: TRBV7-2; J: TRBJ1-6; size: once; D: TRBD1; DNA: TGTGCCAGCAGCTTAGCAAGGACAGGGAGCTCACCCCTCCACTTT; CDR3: CASSLARTGSSPLHF
V: TRBV7-9; J: TRBJ1-1; size: NA; D: NA; DNA: TGTGCCAGCAGCTTCTCGATGAACACTGAAGCTTTCTTT; CDR3: CASSFSMNTEAFF
V: TRBV6-5; J: TRBJ1-2; size: once; D: NA; DNA: TGTGCCACCGGGGATGTCTATGGCTACACCTTC; CDR3: CATGDVYGYTF
V: TRBV5-1; J: TRBJ2-5; size: once; D: TRBD1; DNA: TGCGCCAGCAGCGTGGGACAGGGTAAAGAGACCCAGTACTTC; CDR3: CASSVGQGKETQYF
V: TRBV5-6; J: TRBJ1-5; size: NA; D: NA; DNA: TGTGCCAGCAGCTTGGGAGGGACCTATAGCAATCAGCCCCAGCATTTT; CDR3: CASSLGGTYSNQPQHF
V: TRBV30; J: TRBJ2-4; size: many; D: TRBD2; DNA: TGTGCCTGGAGACCCGTAATAGCGGGGGGGCCTGGAGGGGCCAAAAACATTCAGTACTTC; CDR3: CAWRPVIAGGPGGAKNIQYF
V: TRBV5-1; J: TRBJ2-1; size: NA; D: NA; DNA: TGCGCCAGCAGCTTGTTACAGGGAAGCTCCTACAATGAGCAGTTCTTC; CDR3: CASSLLQGSSYNEQFF
V: TRBV28; J: TRBJ2-2; size: NA; D: TRBD1; DNA: TGTGCCAGCAGTTTACGATTGGGGGACAGGCCCACCGGGGAGCTGTTTTTT; CDR3: CASSLRLGDRPTGELFF
V: TRBV11-1; J: TRBJ1-1; size: NA; D: TRBD1; DNA: TGTGCCAGCAGCCAGGGACGGGACAGGTTCTATGAAGCTTTCTTT; CDR3: CASSQGRDRFYEAFF
V: TRBV7-8; J: TRBJ1-1; size: NA; D: TRBD1; DNA: TGTGCCAGCAGCTTAGAAGACAGGGGGCAAGCTGAAGCTTTCTTT; CDR3: CASSLEDRGQAEAFF
V: TRBV28; J: TRBJ2-7; size: NA; D: TRBD1; DNA: TGTGCCAGCCCCCCCACCGGAGGGACAGGGATCCACGAGCAGTACTTC; CDR3: CASPPTGGTGIHEQYF
V: TRBV19; J: TRBJ2-1; size: NA; D: NA; DNA: TGTGCCAGTAGTACCCAGACAGGCTTTTCCTACAATGAGCAGTTCTTC; CDR3: CASSTQTGFSYNEQFF
V: TRBV4-1; J: TRBJ2-1; size: few; D: TRBD1; DNA: TGCGCCAGCAGCCAGCCGGGACAGGGCTACAATGAGCAGTTCTTC; CDR3: CASSQPGQGYNEQFF